One sample yielded the 30 T cell receptor beta chains listed below, sequenced in a study of T cell responses to AZD1222 COVID-19 vaccine. Sequencing used immunoSEQ multiplex PCR; TCRdb keeps in-frame clones, though not all of them. The table has 120,000 or so clones, over 75% seen once. The sample consisted of peripheral blood, taken on day 0 of AZD1222 vaccination. Every receptor here comes from an adult in good health.

This clone has a handful of counts. The chain couples TRBV6-5 to TRBJ2-2; D is unclear. The CDR3 is 15 amino acids. Looked up from germline, CDR1 is MNHEY and CDR2 is SVGAGI. Deletions cut 1 base from V and 3 bases from J, with 9 bases between. CDR3 in amino acids: CASSYWAADTGELFF. CDR3 sequence (DNA): TGTGCCAGCAGTTACTGGGCTGCGGACACCGGGGAGCTGTTTTTT.

The V gene is TRBV28, the J gene TRBJ2-2; 7 bases map to TRBD1. CDR3 length equals 13 residues. Germline V lookup: CDR1 MDHEN, CDR2 SYDVKM. Losses at the gene ends were 7 bases for V and 3 bases for J; bases not matched to a gene: 2. CDR3 bases: TGTGCCAGCATCCAGGGGGACACCGGGGAGCTGTTTTTT. Its translation: CASIQGDTGELFF.

The J gene is TRBJ2-2, the V gene TRBV6-2 or TRBV6-3; a weak D match, TRBD1 (6 bases). Trimming cost V 2 bases and J 6 bases, with 13 bases left between them. Germline V CDR1 and CDR2: MNHEY, SVGEGT. The CDR3 spans 15 residues. As DNA, the CDR3 is TGTGCCAGCAGTTACATCCAGGGGCAAGCCGGGGAGCTGTTTTTT. It yields the protein CASSYIQGQAGELFF.

This chain links TRBV7-6 with TRBJ1-5; D not certain. Per germline, CDR1 SGHVS and CDR2 FNYEAQ. Trimming removed 5 bases at V and 0 bases at J, with 5 bases between. The CDR3 sequence is 13 residues long. CDR3 region: CASSQDSNQPQHF. The CDR3, as DNA: TGTGCCAGCAGCCAGGATAGCAATCAGCCCCAGCATTTT.

DNA for the CDR3: TGCGCCAGCAGCTTGACTAGCGGGGGACAGAAGGAGCAGTTCTTC. Encoded protein: CASSLTSGGQKEQFF. The chain has TRBV5-1 and TRBJ2-1, with 11 nucleotides matching TRBD2. Looked up from germline, CDR1 is SGHRS and CDR2 is YFSETQ. This CDR3 spans 15 amino acids. J lost 10 bases, V lost 1 base, and 7 bases had no gene match.

This clone was seen once. The chain joins TRBV10-2 to TRBJ2-1; the D call may be TRBD1 or TRBD2 (5 bases each). V was cut by 6 bases and J by 7 bases, with 13 bases left in between. Germline V gene data show CDR1 as WSHSY and CDR2 as SAAADI. The CDR3 totals 13 residues. The CDR3 nucleotides read TGCGCCAGCAGCGTCACGTGGGGGAATGAGCAGTTCTTC. This encodes CASSVTWGNEQFF.

The chain uses TRBV27 and TRBJ2-1; D assignment may be TRBD1 or TRBD2 (5 bases each). There are 15 residues in the CDR3. V lost 7 bases, J lost 4 bases, and 17 bases lay in between. Germline lookup yields CDR1 MNHEY and CDR2 SMNVEV (reference sequence). The CDR3 loop reads CASISTRQLYNEQFF. The CDR3 bases are TGTGCCAGCATTAGCACTAGACAGCTTTACAATGAGCAGTTCTTC.

This chain joins TRBV18 and TRBJ2-7, with 11 bases matching TRBD1. V dropped 3 bases and J dropped 6; count of bases not matched to a gene: 4. The CDR3 covers 14 residues. From germline, CDR1 is KGHSH and CDR2 LQKENI. The CDR3 region is CASSPGTGGGEQYF. The DNA of the CDR3 is TGTGCCAGCTCACCCGGGACAGGGGGAGGCGAGCAGTACTTC.

CDR3 bases: TGTGCCAGCAGTACCGGACGGGAAGCTGGAAACACCATATATTTT. Translated: CASSTGREAGNTIYF. V and J are TRBV7-7 and TRBJ1-3, with D uncertain. Per germline, CDR1 SSHAT and CDR2 FNYEAQ (reference sequence). V gave up 6 bases and J gave up 2 bases, with 14 bases separating them. This CDR3 has 15 amino acids. Together with reference TRBV7-7 and TRBJ1-3, the CDR3 gives the full variable domain: GAGVSQSPRYKVTKRGQDVTLRCDPISSHATLYWYQQALGQGPEFLTYFNYEAQPDKSGLPSDRFSAERPEGSISTLTIQRTEQRDSAMYRCASSTGREAGNTIYFGEGSWLTVV.

J is TRBJ1-2 and V is TRBV27, with TRBD1 matching over 7 bases. Losses at the gene ends were 5 bases for V and 7 bases for J; bases not matched to a gene: 10. CDR1 is MNHEY, CDR2 SMNVEV, per germline (reference sequence). The CDR3 is 14 residues long. This CDR3 is CASSLDRVWGGYTF. The CDR3 DNA sequence: TGTGCCAGCAGTCTCGACAGGGTATGGGGTGGCTACACCTTC.

V usage is TRBV5-4 and J usage is TRBJ2-7; D is unresolved. The CDR3 loop spans 12 amino acids. Germline lookup yields CDR1 SGHNT and CDR2 YYREEE (reference sequence). V was cut by 2 bases and J by 0 bases, with 3 bases left in between. The CDR3: CASSLPSYEQYF. In DNA form, the CDR3 reads TGTGCCAGCAGCTTACCCTCCTACGAGCAGTACTTC.

CDR3 region: CASSIPLRPNTEAFF. The CDR3 coding sequence is TGTGCCAGTAGTATTCCCTTGAGACCCAACACTGAAGCTTTCTTT. V is TRBV19 and J is TRBJ1-1; unclear D gene. This CDR3 region has 15 residues. Trimming removed 3 bases at V and 2 bases at J, with 13 bases between. Germline V gives CDR1 LNHDA, CDR2 SQIVND (reference sequence).

This clone was detected a few times. V and J are TRBV27 and TRBJ2-1, with D perhaps TRBD1 (6 bases). CDR3 size: 14 residues. Deletions cut 9 bases from V and 0 bases from J, with 12 bases between. Germline V CDR1 and CDR2: MNHEY, SMNVEV (reference sequence). This CDR3 reads CASQRGSSYNEQFF. CDR3 bases: TGTGCCAGTCAAAGGGGGAGCTCCTACAATGAGCAGTTCTTC.

J is TRBJ1-5 and V is TRBV28; D gene uncertain. The length of the CDR3 is 13 residues. Germline V gives CDR1 MDHEN, CDR2 SYDVKM. The V and J ends lost 3 bases and 9 bases respectively, with 12 bases between them. CDR3 nucleotides: TGTGCCAGCAGTTTGCCGCTTATTAGGCCCCAGCATTTT. Translation: CASSLPLIRPQHF.

The chain joins TRBV7-2 to TRBJ1-2; D ambiguous. This CDR3 region has 13 residues. Per germline, CDR1 SGHTA and CDR2 FQGNSA. V lost 8 bases, J lost 1 base, and 11 bases lay in between. As DNA, the CDR3 is TGTGCCAGCGAGCCCCACCGTAACTATGGCTACACCTTC. This gives the protein CASEPHRNYGYTF.

The CDR3 loop is CASSFRSLNTEAFF. CDR3 in DNA: TGCGCCAGCAGCTTTCGCAGTCTGAACACTGAAGCTTTCTTT. This rearrangement joins TRBV5-1 to TRBJ1-1; D is unresolved. From germline, CDR1 is SGHRS and CDR2 YFSETQ. Trimming removed 2 bases at V and 0 bases at J, with 8 bases between. The CDR3 has 14 amino acids.

The V gene is TRBV5-1, the J gene TRBJ2-4; either TRBD1 or TRBD2 may fit D (6 bases each). The CDR3 runs 22 residues. CDR1 SGHRS and CDR2 YFSETQ come from the germline V gene. V lost 1 base and J 0 bases, leaving 29 bases between the germline ends. The CDR3 sequence is CASSLPSFTGGEGGLAKNIQYF. DNA for the CDR3: TGCGCCAGCAGCTTGCCTTCATTCACCGGGGGCGAGGGGGGATTAGCCAAAAACATTCAGTACTTC.

This chain joins TRBV10-1 and TRBJ2-7; D perhaps matches TRBD1 (6 bases). With 1 base removed from V and 0 bases from J, the gap between germline ends came to 10 bases. The germline gives CDR1 WNHNN, CDR2 SYGVQD (reference sequence). The CDR3 is 15 residues long. This chain's CDR3 is CASSEWGTTSYEQYF. In nucleotides, the CDR3 is TGCGCCAGCAGTGAGTGGGGGACAACCTCCTACGAGCAGTACTTC.

This clone appeared a single time. The rearrangement joins TRBV9 to TRBJ1-1; D gene ambiguous. Looked up from germline, CDR1 is SGDLS and CDR2 is YYNGEE. The V end lost 0 bases, the J end lost 10 bases, and 10 bases lay between the germline ends. This CDR3 has 12 amino acids. The chain's CDR3 is CASSVGGGPAFF. The CDR3 coding sequence is TGTGCCAGCAGCGTAGGAGGCGGGCCAGCTTTCTTT.

The chain uses TRBV24-1 and TRBJ2-3; TRBD1 matches 9 bases. The CDR3 contains 17 residues. Germline V gene sequence: CDR1 KGHDR, CDR2 SFDVKD. Losses at the gene ends were 3 bases for V and 5 bases for J; bases not matched to a gene: 11. CDR3 in DNA: TGTGCCACCAGTGATCTCCGGGACAGGGTTGGCATAGATACGCAGTATTTT. Its protein product is CATSDLRDRVGIDTQYF.

V usage is TRBV5-6 and J usage is TRBJ1-4; TRBD1 matches 12 bases. This CDR3 has 15 residues. The ends lost 4 bases at V and 7 bases at J; junction bases unmatched: 5. Germline V gene lookup returns CDR1 SGHDT and CDR2 YYEEEE. The CDR3 region has the DNA TGTGCCAGCAGCACAGGGACAGGGGGCGGTGAAAAACTGTTTTTT. Translation gives CASSTGTGGGEKLFF.

The genes are TRBV30 and TRBJ1-4; 9 nucleotides agree with TRBD1. V lost 4 bases, J lost 7 bases, and 7 bases stayed unmatched. The CDR3 is made up of 14 amino acids. Germline CDR1 reads GTSNPN; CDR2 reads SVGIG (reference sequence). The chain's CDR3 is CAWTSGQGSEKLFF. The CDR3 DNA sequence: TGTGCCTGGACATCGGGACAGGGAAGTGAAAAACTGTTTTTT.

This chain links TRBV18 with TRBJ2-1, with D hard to call. Trimming removed 3 bases at V and 7 bases at J, with 16 bases between. The CDR3 sequence is 15 residues long. Germline V gene sequence: CDR1 KGHSH, CDR2 LQKENI. CDR3 nucleotide sequence: TGTGCCAGCTCACCCCTTGCGGTCCCTTCTAATGAGCAGTTCTTC. It is translated as CASSPLAVPSNEQFF.

Here the CDR3 reads CASRQGVMNYGYTF. CDR3 sequence (DNA): TGCGCCAGCCGACAGGGGGTAATGAACTATGGCTACACCTTC. The chain has TRBV10-2 and TRBJ1-2; TRBD1 matches at 9 bases. There are 14 residues in the CDR3. After removal of 8 bases from V and 2 bases from J, the junction contained 6 bases not matched to a gene. CDR1 and CDR2 from the germline V gene are WSHSY and SAAADI.

This chain connects TRBV6-1 to TRBJ1-6; D is ambiguous. Germline-derived CDR1 and CDR2 are MNHNS and SASEGT. The CDR3 consists of 15 residues. Trimming cost V 2 bases and J 2 bases, with 7 bases left between them. DNA for the CDR3: TGTGCCAGCAGTGAAACCCAGGCCTATAATTCACCCCTCCACTTT. This translates into CASSETQAYNSPLHF.

This sequence joins TRBV4-1 and TRBJ1-6; no clear D. The CDR3 sequence is 14 residues long. The V gene's germline CDR1 is MGHRA and CDR2 YSYEKL. Trimming left V 1 base short and J 10 bases short, with 11 bases between. Written as DNA, the CDR3 is TGCGCCAGCAGCCAAGGCGGGCCTCTCTCACCCCTCCACTTT. Its protein product is CASSQGGPLSPLHF.

The chain joins TRBV6-2 or TRBV6-3 to TRBJ1-5, with D perhaps TRBD1 (6 bases). The germline CDR1 and CDR2 sequences are MNHEY and SVGEGT. Trimming shortened V by 5 bases and J by 2 bases, and 13 bases separated the two germline ends. The CDR3 runs 15 residues. The CDR3 sequence: CASSRQVTGNQPQHF. As DNA, the CDR3 is TGTGCCAGCAGTCGACAGGTTACGGGCAATCAGCCCCAGCATTTT.

The chain has TRBV9 and TRBJ1-2, with 7 bases identical to TRBD1. Per germline, CDR1 SGDLS and CDR2 YYNGEE. The CDR3 consists of 15 residues. Germline trimming cut 4 bases from V and 0 bases from J; bases unmatched to any gene: 6. The CDR3 nucleotides read TGTGCCAGCAGCTCAGGACAGGCAACTAACTATGGCTACACCTTC. It encodes CASSSGQATNYGYTF.

This clone occurred a few times. The chain is built from TRBV11-2 and TRBJ1-6; D may be TRBD1 (5 bases). V lost 0 bases and J lost 12, with 9 bases in between. The germline V gene has CDR1 SGHAT and CDR2 FQNNGV. The length of the CDR3 is 13 residues. The CDR3 DNA follows: TGTGCCAGCAGCTTAGAGGCCGGGGGACCCCTCCACTTT. Protein sequence: CASSLEAGGPLHF.

The chain couples TRBV5-1 to TRBJ2-1, with D hard to call. The germline V gene encodes CDR1 SGHRS and CDR2 YFSETQ. V dropped 4 bases and J dropped 3 bases, with 5 bases sitting between them. The CDR3 contains 12 residues. As DNA, the CDR3 is TGCGCCAGCAGCCGAGACTACAATGAGCAGTTCTTC. It is translated as CASSRDYNEQFF.